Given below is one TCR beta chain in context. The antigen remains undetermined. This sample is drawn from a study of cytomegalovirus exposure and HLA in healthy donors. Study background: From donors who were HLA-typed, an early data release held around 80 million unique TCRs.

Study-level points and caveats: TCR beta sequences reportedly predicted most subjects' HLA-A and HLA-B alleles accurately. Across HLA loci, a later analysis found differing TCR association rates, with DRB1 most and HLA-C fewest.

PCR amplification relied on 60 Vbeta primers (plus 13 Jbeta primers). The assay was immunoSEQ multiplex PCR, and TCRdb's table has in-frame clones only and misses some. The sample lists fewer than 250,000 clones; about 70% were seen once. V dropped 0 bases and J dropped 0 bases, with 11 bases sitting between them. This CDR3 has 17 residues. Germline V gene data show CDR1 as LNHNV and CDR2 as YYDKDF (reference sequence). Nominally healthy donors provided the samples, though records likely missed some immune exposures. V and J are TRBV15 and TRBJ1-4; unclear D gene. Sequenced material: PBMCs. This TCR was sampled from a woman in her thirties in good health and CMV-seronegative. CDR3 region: CATSRDSVLATNEKLFF. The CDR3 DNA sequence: TGTGCCACCAGCAGAGACAGTGTTTTGGCAACTAATGAAAAACTGTTTTTT.